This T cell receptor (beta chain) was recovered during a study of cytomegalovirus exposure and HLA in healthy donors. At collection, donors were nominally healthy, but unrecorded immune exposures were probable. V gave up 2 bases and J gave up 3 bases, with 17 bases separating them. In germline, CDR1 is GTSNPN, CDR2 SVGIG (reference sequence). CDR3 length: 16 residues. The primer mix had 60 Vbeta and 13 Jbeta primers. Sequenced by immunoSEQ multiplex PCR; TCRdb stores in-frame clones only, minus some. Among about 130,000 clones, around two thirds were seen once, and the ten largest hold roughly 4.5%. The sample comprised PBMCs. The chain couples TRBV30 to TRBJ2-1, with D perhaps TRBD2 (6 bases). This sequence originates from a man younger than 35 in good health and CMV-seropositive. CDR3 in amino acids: CAWSLGVGTFYNEQFF. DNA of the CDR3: TGTGCCTGGAGTCTCGGAGTTGGGACTTTCTACAATGAGCAGTTCTTC.